A single sample is the source of the 22 T cell receptor beta chains below, sequenced in a study of graft-versus-host responses after intestinal transplantation. The antigens these receptors bind are not known. Data came from immunoSEQ multiplex PCR; TCRdb stores just in-frame clones and leaves some out. Of some 90,000 clones detected, 80% to 85% appear once; the ten largest clones hold 0.8% to 0.9%. Sample: unstimulated CD4+ T cells sorted from spleen or lymph node cells, taken before intestinal transplant. These receptors were collected from a human donor who received an intestinal transplant.

V usage is TRBV28 and J usage is TRBJ1-2; unclear D gene. Trimming removed 6 bases at V and 2 bases at J, with 10 bases between. The CDR3 consists of 13 residues. Germline-derived CDR1 and CDR2 are MDHEN and SYDVKM. This CDR3 reads CASSETENYGYTF. The CDR3, as DNA: TGTGCCAGCAGCGAGACTGAGAACTATGGCTACACCTTC.

The rearrangement uses TRBV5-1 and TRBJ1-2, with 10 nucleotides matching TRBD1. The junction had 11 bases not matched to a gene; V was cut back by 1 base and J by 8 bases. Germline CDR1 reads SGHRS; CDR2 reads YFSETQ. The CDR3 is made up of 16 amino acids. Written as DNA, the CDR3 is TGCGCCAGCAGCTTGTGGGGGACCGGACAGGGGGACGGCTACACCTTC. Amino acid sequence: CASSLWGTGQGDGYTF.

This sequence joins TRBV2 and TRBJ1-2, with D perhaps TRBD1 (6 bases). Germline CDR1 is SNHLY and CDR2 is FYNNEI. The CDR3 is 15 residues long. Trimming left V 6 bases short and J 3 bases short, with 17 bases between. The CDR3 nucleotides are TGTGCCAGCAGCTACACTACAGGGAGTGACTATGGCTACACCTTC. Its protein is CASSYTTGSDYGYTF.

The rearrangement uses TRBV2 and TRBJ2-2; D is unresolved. CDR1 and CDR2 from the germline V gene are SNHLY and FYNNEI. V gave up 6 bases and J gave up 4 bases, with 12 bases separating them. The CDR3 is made up of 14 amino acids. CDR3 loop: CASREASVTGELFF. For the CDR3, the DNA is TGTGCCAGCAGAGAGGCCTCAGTCACCGGGGAGCTGTTTTTT.

The V and J genes are TRBV10-1 and TRBJ2-2; D remains ambiguous. This CDR3 contains 14 residues. Trimming removed 6 bases from V and 0 bases from J, with 8 bases in between. Germline values: CDR1 WNHNN, CDR2 SYGVQD (reference sequence). As DNA, the CDR3 is TGCGCCAGCAGGGTGGAGCCGAACACCGGGGAGCTGTTTTTT. It is translated as CASRVEPNTGELFF.

The chain employs TRBV6-5 and TRBJ2-5; tentatively, D is TRBD1 (5 bases). Germline values: CDR1 MNHEY, CDR2 SVGAGI. Trimming pared 3 bases from V and 3 bases from J, leaving 8 bases between. CDR3 length equals 13 residues. The CDR3: CASSYQGKETQYF. The CDR3 DNA is TGTGCCAGCAGTTATCAGGGAAAAGAGACCCAGTACTTC.

This chain links TRBV5-1 with TRBJ2-7; D might be TRBD1 (6 bases). V shed 4 bases and J shed 7 bases, with 18 bases lying between them. Germline V lookup: CDR1 SGHRS, CDR2 YFSETQ. CDR3 length: 14 residues. In nucleotides, the CDR3 is TGCGCCAGCAGCCAGGGGACGGCATTGGGAGAGCAGTACTTC. Amino acid sequence: CASSQGTALGEQYF.

The J gene is TRBJ1-1, the V gene TRBV29-1; the D gene is possibly TRBD1 (5 bases). The CDR3 spans 13 residues. In germline, CDR1 is SQVTM, CDR2 ANQGSEA. Trimming cost V 4 bases and J 1 base, with 10 bases left between them. DNA of the CDR3: TGCAGCGTTGGGAGGGGATGGAACACTGAAGCTTTCTTT. Translated, it gives CSVGRGWNTEAFF.

The gene calls are TRBV2 and TRBJ2-5, with 7 bases that match TRBD2. CDR1 and CDR2 from the germline V gene are SNHLY and FYNNEI. Trimming removed 11 bases from V and 3 bases from J; junction bases left unmatched: 9. The CDR3 is 13 residues long. CDR3 in DNA: TGTGCCTGTCAGGGCGGGAGAAAAGAGACCCAGTACTTC. This encodes CACQGGRKETQYF.

This clone has a single count. The genes are TRBV6-1 and TRBJ2-5; the match to TRBD2 covers 8 bases. The J call is uncertain, as TRBJ2-7 better fits the DNA end. The CDR3 covers 13 residues. The germline gives CDR1 MNHNS, CDR2 SASEGT. This CDR3 reads CASQVGGAYEQYF. As DNA, the CDR3 is TGTGCCAGCCAAGTCGGGGGGGCCTACGAGCAGTACTTC.

J is TRBJ2-1 and V is TRBV7-9; possible D gene TRBD2, 6 bases. The CDR3 is 16 amino acids. Germline CDR1 SEHNR, CDR2 FQNEAQ (reference sequence). V shed 7 bases and J shed 4 bases, with 20 bases lying between them. CDR3 loop: CASNPIGGVGYNEQFF. Written as DNA, the CDR3 is TGTGCCAGCAACCCCATAGGCGGGGTCGGGTACAATGAGCAGTTCTTC.

CDR3: CASRTTGSTGELFF. CDR3 DNA sequence: TGTGCCAGCAGGACGACAGGGAGCACCGGGGAGCTGTTTTTT. This chain uses TRBV6-1 with TRBJ2-2; 7 bases are a match to TRBD1. The CDR3 runs 14 residues. The germline gives CDR1 MNHNS, CDR2 SASEGT. Germline trimming cut 6 bases from V and 4 bases from J; bases unmatched to any gene: 5.

J is TRBJ2-2 and V is TRBV28, with TRBD2 as a possible D gene (5 bases). CDR1 MDHEN and CDR2 SYDVKM come from the germline V gene. V lost 4 bases and J lost 4, with 13 bases in between. This CDR3 region has 15 residues. The CDR3 spells CASSSGKSGTGELFF. DNA for the CDR3: TGTGCCAGCAGTTCCGGGAAATCGGGCACCGGGGAGCTGTTTTTT.

The V call is TRBV28, the J call TRBJ1-2; 9 bases map to TRBD1. The CDR3 totals 14 residues. Germline CDR1 reads MDHEN; CDR2 reads SYDVKM. J lost 8 bases, V lost 6 bases, and 10 bases had no gene match. The CDR3 here is CASRQGARYLGYTF. In DNA form, the CDR3 reads TGTGCCAGCAGACAGGGGGCGCGGTATCTCGGCTACACCTTC.

The genes are TRBV5-4 and TRBJ2-3; D might be TRBD1 (5 bases). CDR1 SGHNT and CDR2 YYREEE come from the germline V gene (reference sequence). This CDR3 contains 15 residues. The V and J ends lost 1 base and 5 bases respectively, with 14 bases between them. The CDR3 nucleotides read TGTGCCAGCAGCTTGTGGCAGGGAAACGGAGATACGCAGTATTTT. Amino acids: CASSLWQGNGDTQYF.

This clone has a handful of counts. V is TRBV12-5 and J is TRBJ1-2, with a tentative D call TRBD1 (6 bases). Trimming took 5 bases from V and 4 from J, leaving 14 bases between them. The CDR3 sequence is 14 residues long. Germline V gene data show CDR1 as LGHNT and CDR2 as FRNRAP. The CDR3 sequence: CASGGGARGYGYTF. In DNA, the CDR3 is TGTGCTAGTGGTGGGGGGGCGAGGGGCTATGGCTACACCTTC.

The rearrangement joins TRBV5-1 to TRBJ2-3; 8 bases are a match to TRBD1. The CDR3 consists of 15 residues. Germline lookup yields CDR1 SGHRS and CDR2 YFSETQ. V trimming: 4 bases; J trimming: 2 bases; junction bases outside the gene matches: 6. CDR3 sequence: CASSQMDRVTDTQYF. The CDR3 DNA reads TGCGCCAGCAGCCAGATGGACAGGGTCACAGATACGCAGTATTTT.

In its sample, this clone was seen once. This chain uses TRBV7-2 with TRBJ2-1, with D possibly being TRBD2 (6 bases). This CDR3 is 14 amino acids long. Germline CDR1 SGHTA, CDR2 FQGNSA. The V gene lost 5 bases and the J gene lost 3 bases, with 11 bases spanning the gap. Written as DNA, the CDR3 is TGTGCCAGCAGCCCTCGAGCGGGCTACAATGAGCAGTTCTTC. The encoded protein is CASSPRAGYNEQFF.

The V call is TRBV7-8, the J call TRBJ1-5; D call uncertain. Germline V gives CDR1 SGHVS, CDR2 FQNEAQ. The CDR3 length is 14 residues. V was clipped by 5 bases and J by 6 bases, with 14 bases between them. CDR3 loop: CASSPNIRAQPQHF. The CDR3 DNA reads TGTGCCAGCAGCCCTAATATCCGTGCTCAGCCCCAGCATTTT.

The genes are TRBV5-1 and TRBJ2-4; D call uncertain. CDR3 length: 14 amino acids. V was trimmed by 1 base and J by 0 bases, leaving 5 bases between them. CDR1 SGHRS and CDR2 YFSETQ come from the germline V gene. DNA for the CDR3: TGCGCCAGCAGCTTGTCTCTAGCCAAAAACATTCAGTACTTC. Its protein product is CASSLSLAKNIQYF.

The chain recombines TRBV10-1 with TRBJ2-2; the D gene is possibly TRBD1 (6 bases). The CDR3 totals 15 residues. V was clipped by 2 bases and J by 5 bases, with 12 bases between them. Per germline, CDR1 WNHNN and CDR2 SYGVQD (reference sequence). The CDR3 region has the DNA TGCGCCAGCAGTGAGGGTTCAGGGGATACCGGGGAGCTGTTTTTT. Amino acids: CASSEGSGDTGELFF.

The chain combines TRBV27 with TRBJ1-1; a possible D gene is TRBD1 (5 bases). The V gene's germline CDR1 is MNHEY and CDR2 SMNVEV (reference sequence). This CDR3 region has 14 residues. Trimming took 4 bases from V and 6 from J, leaving 15 bases between them. The CDR3, as DNA: TGTGCCAGCAGTTCATGGGGCAGGGTCGCTGAAGCTTTCTTT. It specifies CASSSWGRVAEAFF.